This record looks at one T cell receptor (beta chain) sequence and its context. Its specificity is unknown. V was clipped by 4 bases and J by 0 bases, with 16 bases between them. The CDR3 covers 16 residues. Looked up from germline, CDR1 is SGHAT and CDR2 is FQNNGV. These data originate in a study of cytomegalovirus exposure and HLA in healthy donors. Study-level findings and limits: Later analysis identified a missense DCLRE1C variant that was linked to TCR beta V- and J-gene trimming.

The PCR ran on 60 Vbeta and 13 Jbeta primers. The repertoire was sequenced with immunoSEQ multiplex PCR; TCRdb's copy has only in-frame clones and lacks some. The table has about 120,000 clones, under 90% seen once. This sequence was found in a female donor in good health and CMV-seropositive. The sample comprised PBMCs. The rearrangement joins TRBV11-2 to TRBJ2-7, with D maybe TRBD2 (6 bases). The CDR3 loop reads CASSSIQTGLSYEQYF. The CDR3 DNA sequence: TGTGCCAGCAGCTCCATTCAGACGGGACTCTCCTACGAGCAGTACTTC.